This entry lists 30 T cell receptor beta chains sequenced from one sample in a study of regulatory T cells in long-lasting Graves disease. Both iRepertoire HTBI primers and Arm-PCR of CDR3 regions were used to build the TCR beta libraries. TCRdb re-derived calls from the multiplex PCR reads in MiXCR, one entry per CDR3 protein. The profile shows roughly 510,000 distinct CDR3 sequences, about 16% of them singletons. Time point here: newly diagnosed GD, antithyroid drugs for less than 3 months. RNA isolated from PBMCs was used to make the TCR library. This sample was shared with a second study, whose subject was T cells in Graves' hyperthyroidism and ophthalmopathy.

Sequences were derived from peripheral blood mononuclear cells (PBMCs), sampled at new diagnosis, from a patient treated with antithyroid drugs. The receptors stem from a man aged 18 to 29 with Graves disease.

The V and J genes are TRBV19 and TRBJ2-3; 12 positions match TRBD2. The trim removed 5 bases at V and 0 bases at J, leaving 6 bases unmatched. The germline CDR1 and CDR2 sequences are LNHDA and SQIVND (reference sequence). CDR3 size: 17 residues. CDR3 DNA sequence: TGTGCCAGTAGTTTCCGGACTAGCGGGACTAGCACAGATACGCAGTATTTT. Its protein is CASSFRTSGTSTDTQYF.

The chain links TRBV5-1 to TRBJ2-2; D call uncertain. The CDR3 loop spans 15 amino acids. CDR1 and CDR2 from the germline V gene are SGHRS and YFSETQ. V gave up 6 bases and J gave up 2 bases, with 14 bases separating them. This chain's CDR3 is CASNPRAANTGELFF. CDR3 in DNA: TGCGCCAGCAACCCCCGGGCGGCTAACACCGGGGAGCTGTTTTTT.

This clonotype was counted many times. The chain recombines TRBV12-3 or TRBV12-4 with TRBJ2-1; D call uncertain. The CDR3 is 11 amino acids. Trimming left V 2 bases short and J 12 bases short, with 8 bases between. The CDR3 coding sequence is TGTGCCAGCAGTTTAACGAAGATGCAGTTCTTC. Its protein is CASSLTKMQFF.

The chain recombines TRBV30 with TRBJ2-3; tentative D call: TRBD1 (6 bases). The CDR3 is 15 amino acids. Trimming pared 4 bases from V and 0 bases from J, leaving 14 bases between. The germline gives CDR1 GTSNPN, CDR2 SVGIG (reference sequence). The CDR3 spells CAWNTGYTSTDTQYF. The CDR3 bases are TGTGCCTGGAATACAGGGTATACTAGCACAGATACGCAGTATTTT. Filled out from reference TRBV30 and TRBJ2-3, the complete variable domain reads SQTIHQWPATLVQPVGSPLSLECTVEGTSNPNLYWYRQAAGRGLQLLFYSVGIGQISSEVPQNLSASRPQDRQFILSSKKLLLSDSGFYLCAWNTGYTSTDTQYFGPGTRLTVL.

Many counts were recorded for this clonotype. As DNA, the CDR3 is TGTGCCTGTATCGGACTAGCGGGAGTCGAGCAGTTCTTC. Amino acids: CACIGLAGVEQFF. The chain carries TRBV30 and TRBJ2-1; 13 positions agree with TRBD2. Germline CDR1 reads GTSNPN; CDR2 reads SVGIG (reference sequence). V lost 6 bases, J lost 10 bases, and 6 bases stayed unmatched. The CDR3 totals 13 residues. The complete variable domain, with remaining parts taken from reference TRBV30 and TRBJ2-1, reads SQTIHQWPATLVQPVGSPLSLECTVEGTSNPNLYWYRQAAGRGLQLLFYSVGIGQISSEVPQNLSASRPQDRQFILSSKKLLLSDSGFYLCACIGLAGVEQFFGPGTRLTVL.

This clonotype was seen a few times. V gene TRBV3-1 combines with J gene TRBJ2-4; D remains unclear. The ends were cut back, 5 bases at V and 2 bases at J, with 16 bases in the middle. This CDR3 has 16 amino acids. The germline gives CDR1 LGHDT, CDR2 YNNKEL (reference sequence). The CDR3, as DNA: TGTGCCAGCAGCTCATCCCCCGGGTCTCCCAAAAACATTCAGTACTTC. This translates into CASSSSPGSPKNIQYF.

In regard to this clonotype: The junction departs from germline at one end; a sequencing error may be responsible. V usage is TRBV10-1 and J usage is TRBJ1-5, with 9 bases that match TRBD1. Germline CDR1 and CDR2: WNHNN and SYGVQD (reference sequence). CDR3 length: 12 amino acids. CDR3 nucleotide sequence: TGTGCCGGCACAGGGGGCGGAGGGCCCCAGCATTTT. This encodes CAGTGGGGPQHF.

The rearrangement joins TRBV30 to TRBJ2-5, with 9 nucleotides matching TRBD2. Germline-derived CDR1 and CDR2 are GTSNPN and SVGIG (reference sequence). The CDR3 loop spans 16 amino acids. The ends lost 1 base at V and 1 base at J; junction bases unmatched: 7. Here the CDR3 reads CAWSAGTSPVQETQYF. In nucleotides, the CDR3 is TGTGCCTGGAGTGCCGGGACTAGCCCGGTCCAAGAGACCCAGTACTTC.

This clonotype has at least ten counts. Here the CDR3 reads CSAPPARAGGGNEQFF. In nucleotides, the CDR3 is TGCAGTGCCCCCCCTGCAAGAGCGGGTGGGGGCAATGAGCAGTTCTTC. The chain joins TRBV20-1 to TRBJ2-1; perhaps TRBD2 as D (6 bases). Germline values: CDR1 DFQATT, CDR2 SNEGSKA (reference sequence). V gave up 6 bases and J gave up 6 bases, with 24 bases separating them. The CDR3 contains 16 residues.

This clonotype was picked up a small number of times. This rearrangement joins TRBV7-9 to TRBJ2-3, with D unresolved. The V gene's germline CDR1 is SEHNR and CDR2 FQNEAQ (reference sequence). The CDR3 spans 14 residues. Trimming stripped 3 bases from V and 2 bases from J, with 9 bases between. The CDR3 region is CASSLGELTDTQYF. CDR3 bases: TGTGCCAGCAGCTTGGGCGAACTCACAGATACGCAGTATTTT.

This clonotype was observed at least ten times. The CDR3 here is CASSLGANQETQYF. CDR3 in DNA: TGTGCCAGCAGTTTGGGGGCGAACCAAGAGACCCAGTACTTC. The gene calls are TRBV12-3 or TRBV12-4 and TRBJ2-5, with a tentative D call TRBD1 (6 bases). The ends were cut back, 3 bases at V and 0 bases at J, with 8 bases in the middle. CDR3 length equals 14 residues.

The CDR3 is CASSDGTGTNEKLFF. In nucleotides, the CDR3 is TGTGCCAGCAGCGATGGCACAGGCACTAATGAAAAACTGTTTTTT. The chain couples TRBV5-6 to TRBJ1-4; perhaps TRBD1 as D (5 bases). The germline V gene encodes CDR1 SGHDT and CDR2 YYEEEE. The ends were cut back, 4 bases at V and 2 bases at J, with 12 bases in the middle. The CDR3 is made up of 15 amino acids.

This clonotype was counted a few times. A single base separates this from a much larger clone, so it may be a read error. V usage is TRBV6-4 and J usage is TRBJ2-7; D uncertain. In germline, CDR1 is MRHNA, CDR2 SNTAGT. V lost 6 bases and J lost 1, with 19 bases in between. The CDR3 runs 16 residues. The CDR3 is CASSLSAGKYSYEQYF. The CDR3 DNA reads TGTGCCAGCAGCCTCAGCGCAGGAAAGTATTCCTACGAGCAGTACTTC.

This clonotype was seen at least ten times. The rearrangement joins TRBV5-1 to TRBJ2-2; 8 bases align to TRBD1. Germline trimming cut 4 bases from V and 4 bases from J; bases unmatched to any gene: 9. The CDR3 is made up of 16 amino acids. The germline V gene encodes CDR1 SGHRS and CDR2 YFSETQ. The DNA for the CDR3 is TGCGCCAGCAGCGCGCATTTGACAGGGGTCACCGGGGAGCTGTTTTTT. Protein: CASSAHLTGVTGELFF.

As concerns this clonotype: A much larger clone sits a single nucleotide away, making a read error possible. Given the absence of the conserved phenylalanine or tryptophan at the CDR3 end, a read error is likely. The chain recombines TRBV11-1 with TRBJ2-1, with D hard to call. The CDR3 contains 13 residues. Trimming shortened V by 5 bases and J by 9 bases, and 14 bases separated the two germline ends. Germline lookup yields CDR1 SGHAT and CDR2 FQDESV (reference sequence). The CDR3 nucleotides are TGTGCCAGCAGCCCACCGGATGCAGTTGAGCAGTTCCTC. Translating it yields CASSPPDAVEQFL.

The sample holds a few counts of this clonotype. V usage is TRBV5-1 and J usage is TRBJ2-3; the match to TRBD2 covers 10 bases. Germline CDR1 reads SGHRS; CDR2 reads YFSETQ. The CDR3 sequence is 18 residues long. The ends lost 0 bases at V and 3 bases at J; junction bases unmatched: 10. The CDR3 DNA is TGCGCCAGCAGCTTGGGTGTGGGAGCGGGAGGGCCTACAGATACGCAGTATTTT. Its translation is CASSLGVGAGGPTDTQYF.

The chain recombines TRBV28 with TRBJ1-1; weak D call: TRBD1 (6 bases). Per germline, CDR1 MDHEN and CDR2 SYDVKM. V was clipped by 1 base and J by 5 bases, with 14 bases between them. CDR3 length: 15 residues. CDR3 sequence (DNA): TGTGCCAGCAGTTTATTACGGCAGGGGAGGACTGAAGCTTTCTTT. It encodes CASSLLRQGRTEAFF.

This clonotype was recorded at least ten times. The chain is built from TRBV3-1 and TRBJ2-7; D may be TRBD2 (6 bases). The CDR3 covers 15 residues. Germline V CDR1 and CDR2: LGHDT, YNNKEL (reference sequence). Trimming removed 4 bases from V and 3 bases from J, with 16 bases in between. CDR3 loop: CASSPRSGGFYEQYF. In DNA, the CDR3 is TGTGCCAGCAGCCCACGCTCCGGAGGGTTCTACGAGCAGTACTTC.

This clonotype was observed many times. The chain is built from TRBV3-1 and TRBJ2-3; 9 nucleotides align to TRBD2. Germline V lookup: CDR1 LGHDT, CDR2 YNNKEL (reference sequence). The CDR3 sequence is 15 residues long. V gave up 4 bases and J gave up 11 bases; unmatched junction bases: 13. The CDR3 nucleotides are TGTGCCAGCAGCCCGACTAGCGGAAATAACGGGGGGCAGTATTTT. Translated, it gives CASSPTSGNNGGQYF.

The chain uses TRBV6-1 and TRBJ1-4; 9 positions match TRBD1. The CDR3 runs 19 residues. With V trimmed by 5 bases and J by 4 bases, 17 bases remained unmatched. Germline V gives CDR1 MNHNS, CDR2 SASEGT. The CDR3, as DNA: TGTGCCAGCAGTCGCAAACTCCTGGGACAGGGACTGATTAATGAAAAACTGTTTTTT. Translated: CASSRKLLGQGLINEKLFF.

This clonotype was counted ten times or more. The chain recombines TRBV11-3 with TRBJ2-1; 7 bases fit TRBD2. V shed 4 bases, J shed 7 bases, and the junction held 7 bases outside the gene matches. This CDR3 region has 14 residues. Looked up from germline, CDR1 is SGHNT and CDR2 is YENEEA. The CDR3 nucleotides read TGTGCCAGCAGCTCAGGACTAGTGGGAAATGAGCAGTTCTTC. Protein sequence: CASSSGLVGNEQFF.

This clonotype was detected only a few times. The gene calls are TRBV9 and TRBJ1-2, with D maybe TRBD1 (5 bases). V lost 4 bases to trimming and J lost 1 base, with 14 bases between them. Germline V gene sequence: CDR1 SGDLS, CDR2 YYNGEE. The CDR3 is 15 residues long. The CDR3 bases are TGTGCCAGCAGCCCAACCGGGACTGATAACTATGGCTACACCTTC. It codes for CASSPTGTDNYGYTF.

This clonotype was recorded many times. The chain has TRBV30 and TRBJ1-2, with 7 bases that match TRBD1. This CDR3 has 14 amino acids. J lost 4 bases, V lost 3 bases, and 8 bases had no gene match. Germline loops: CDR1 GTSNPN, CDR2 SVGIG (reference sequence). In DNA, the CDR3 is TGTGCCTGGAGGCGCGACAGGGCAAGCTATGGCTACACCTTC. It translates to CAWRRDRASYGYTF.

This chain joins TRBV18 and TRBJ1-2, with a weak D call TRBD1 (5 bases). CDR1 and CDR2 (germline): KGHSH, LQKENI. The length of the CDR3 is 15 residues. The germline V and J ends were trimmed by 0 bases and 3 bases, with 11 bases remaining between them. DNA of the CDR3: TGTGCCAGCTCACCACCGACAGCCCTCTACTATGGCTACACCTTC. It translates to CASSPPTALYYGYTF.

At least ten counts were recorded for this clonotype. The genes are TRBV27 and TRBJ1-2; D not resolved. The CDR3 has 14 amino acids. The V and J ends lost 5 bases and 5 bases respectively, with 15 bases between them. The germline gives CDR1 MNHEY, CDR2 SMNVEV (reference sequence). The CDR3 reads CASSRRAEEYGYTF. In nucleotides, the CDR3 is TGTGCCAGCAGTCGACGAGCCGAAGAGTATGGCTACACCTTC.

This clonotype was detected a few times. This chain connects TRBV6-9 to TRBJ1-2, with D perhaps matching TRBD1 (5 bases). Trimming cost V 4 bases and J 7 bases, with 13 bases left between them. This CDR3 has 13 residues. Germline V gene sequence: CDR1 MNHGY, CDR2 SVAAGI. This CDR3 reads CASSSRGAGGYTF. CDR3 DNA sequence: TGTGCCAGCAGTTCTCGAGGGGCGGGTGGCTACACCTTC.

This clonotype has a handful of counts. This rearrangement joins TRBV3-1 to TRBJ2-2, with TRBD2 matching 9 bases. Germline lookup yields CDR1 LGHDT and CDR2 YNNKEL (reference sequence). V shed 4 bases, J shed 8 bases, and the junction held 5 bases outside the gene matches. The CDR3 is 14 amino acids. The CDR3 bases are TGTGCCAGCAGCCGCCCTAGCGGGGAGGGGGAGCTGTTTTTT. Protein: CASSRPSGEGELFF. The variable domain in full, completed from reference TRBV3-1 and TRBJ2-2, reads DTAVSQTPKYLVTQMGNDKSIKCEQNLGHDTMYWYKQDSKKFLKIMFSYNNKELIINETVPNRFSPKSPDKAHLNLHINSLELGDSAVYFCASSRPSGEGELFFGEGSRLTVL.

There are a few counts of this clonotype. The chain combines TRBV20-1 with TRBJ2-7; perhaps TRBD1 as D (6 bases). The CDR3 has 14 amino acids. CDR1 DFQATT and CDR2 SNEGSKA come from the germline V gene (reference sequence). Trimming removed 6 bases from V and 3 bases from J, with 18 bases in between. Written as DNA, the CDR3 is TGCAGTGCGGGTGGGCAGGGGTTCAACTACGAGCAGTACTTC. Encoded protein: CSAGGQGFNYEQYF.

The sample holds many counts of this clonotype. V gene TRBV11-3 combines with J gene TRBJ2-3; 7 nucleotides match TRBD2. This CDR3 contains 15 residues. Germline assignment: CDR1 SGHNT and CDR2 YENEEA. J was trimmed by 0 bases and V by 6 bases; bases with no gene match: 6. The CDR3 nucleotides read TGTGCCAGCAGTTTGGGAGGGCCTAGCACAGATACGCAGTATTTT. Protein sequence: CASSLGGPSTDTQYF.

The genes are TRBV11-2 and TRBJ2-3; 8 bases are shared with TRBD2. Germline CDR1 SGHAT, CDR2 FQNNGV. This CDR3 has 16 amino acids. The V and J ends lost 2 bases and 1 base, in that order; junction bases with no gene match: 5. In nucleotides, the CDR3 is TGTGCCAGCAGCTTACCGGGACTAGGTGGCACAGATACGCAGTATTTT. It codes for CASSLPGLGGTDTQYF.